This T cell receptor beta chain appears in the sequencing data of a study of blood T cells in healthy people across ages. The use of a sample-barcoded 5' primer and a J-beta primer mix characterized a second PCR of about 7 to 12 cycles. TCRdb processed the 5' RACE reads anew with MiXCR; each CDR3 protein has one entry. The sample holds about 730,000 distinct CDR3 sequences, 43% seen once. The TCR originated in a woman aged 55-69 years in good health. The specimen was blood.

Here the CDR3 reads CASSQDVRLDNYGYTF. The CDR3 DNA follows: TGCGCCAGCAGCCAAGATGTCAGGCTCGATAACTATGGCTACACCTTC. V usage is TRBV4-3 and J usage is TRBJ1-2; D remains ambiguous. Germline CDR1 is LGHNA and CDR2 is YSLEER. This CDR3 region has 16 residues. The V and J ends lost 0 bases and 1 base respectively, with 12 bases between them.